The 13 T cell receptor beta chains given below trace back to one sample, sequenced in a study of beta chain features in type 1 diabetes. Their cognate antigens are unknown. General study results and limits: TCRB CDR3s were moderately but significantly shorter in Type 1 diabetes patients in all four CD4+ subsets.

Expressed TCRB transcripts were sequenced because the entire RNA isolate underwent reverse transcription. Measured with immunoSEQ multiplex PCR; TCRdb has only the in-frame clones, and not every one. The data show about 170,000 clones, about 7.8% seen once. The sample was central memory CD4+ T cells from blood. The source of these receptors is a woman aged 35 to 49 with type 1 diabetes.

This clone was seen more than once but under ten times. V usage is TRBV6-1 and J usage is TRBJ1-1; no clear D. The CDR3 runs to 14 residues. Germline loops: CDR1 MNHNS, CDR2 SASEGT. V lost 4 bases, J lost 1 base, and 10 bases lay in between. CDR3 sequence reads: CASSVEVGNTEAFF. In DNA form, the CDR3 reads TGTGCCAGCAGTGTAGAGGTTGGGAACACTGAAGCTTTCTTT.

CDR3: CAWQGENQPQHF. For the CDR3, the DNA is TGTGCCTGGCAGGGTGAAAATCAGCCCCAGCATTTT. The rearrangement joins TRBV30 to TRBJ1-5; possible D gene TRBD1, 5 bases. This CDR3 is 12 amino acids long. V dropped 5 bases and J dropped 4 bases, with 9 bases sitting between them. In germline, CDR1 is GTSNPN, CDR2 SVGIG (reference sequence).

The table lists this clone with a few counts. CDR3 bases: TGTGCCAGCAGCGTGCAACCGGGACAGGGGTTTTCCGAGCAGTACTTC. Translation: CASSVQPGQGFSEQYF. The chain recombines TRBV7-2 with TRBJ2-7; TRBD1 matches 10 bases. V shed 5 bases and J 6 bases; nucleotides not matched to a gene: 13. The germline gives CDR1 SGHTA, CDR2 FQGNSA. This CDR3 region has 16 residues.

The chain is built from TRBV9 and TRBJ2-1, with a possible D match to TRBD1 (5 bases). CDR3 length: 15 amino acids. The V gene's germline CDR1 is SGDLS and CDR2 YYNGEE. V was shortened by 2 bases and J by 0 bases, with 9 bases between the two germline ends. The CDR3 is CASSVQGSSYNEQFF. The CDR3 region has the DNA TGTGCCAGCAGCGTCCAGGGAAGCTCCTACAATGAGCAGTTCTTC.

This chain links TRBV28 with TRBJ2-7; D possibly corresponds to TRBD1 (7 bases). The CDR3 extends over 14 amino acids. CDR1 and CDR2 (germline): MDHEN, SYDVKM. V was cut by 4 bases and J by 6 bases, with 16 bases left in between. CDR3 residues: CASSSPYRGGEQYF. The CDR3, as DNA: TGTGCCAGCAGTTCGCCTTACAGGGGAGGCGAGCAGTACTTC.

This clone has more than one count but fewer than ten. The rearrangement uses TRBV4-1 and TRBJ1-1; 8 bases line up with TRBD1. CDR1 and CDR2 (germline): MGHRA, YSYEKL. The V gene end was trimmed by 4 bases and the J gene end by 10 bases; junction bases not matched to a gene: 5. The CDR3 length is 12 residues. The CDR3 loop is CASSLTGGRAFF. CDR3 bases: TGCGCCAGCAGCCTCACAGGGGGAAGAGCTTTCTTT.

This clone occurred a few times. The rearrangement uses TRBV27 and TRBJ1-5; D is possibly TRBD1 (5 bases). The V gene's germline CDR1 is MNHEY and CDR2 SMNVEV (reference sequence). The CDR3 length is 14 residues. V was trimmed by 4 bases and J by 6 bases, leaving 13 bases between them. CDR3: CASSSPGQGQPQHF. The CDR3 DNA follows: TGTGCCAGCAGTTCCCCAGGGCAGGGTCAGCCCCAGCATTTT.

Only a few counts were recorded for this clone. The chain uses TRBV19 and TRBJ2-2; D is ambiguous. The germline V gene has CDR1 LNHDA and CDR2 SQIVND (reference sequence). Trimming cost V 10 bases and J 6 bases, with 12 bases left between them. The CDR3 has 12 residues. The CDR3 DNA is TGTGCCACCCACGACTGGGCCGGGGAGCTGTTTTTT. Translated, it gives CATHDWAGELFF.

This clone was detected only a few times. The V call is TRBV28, the J call TRBJ1-1; maybe TRBD1 (5 bases). V was clipped by 6 bases and J by 7 bases, with 18 bases between them. Looked up from germline, CDR1 is MDHEN and CDR2 is SYDVKM. This CDR3 is built from 14 residues. In DNA form, the CDR3 reads TGTGCCAGCAGAAACCAGGGCCCAGGTGGTGAAGCTTTCTTT. It is translated as CASRNQGPGGEAFF.

CDR3 residues: CAIARSLQETQYF. The CDR3 nucleotides are TGTGCCATCGCAAGAAGCCTCCAAGAGACCCAGTACTTC. The chain recombines TRBV15 with TRBJ2-5; D not resolved. The CDR3 is 13 amino acids. Germline CDR1 and CDR2: LNHNV and YYDKDF (reference sequence). The germline V and J ends were trimmed by 10 bases and 1 base, with 13 bases remaining between them.

This clone appeared a few times. The genes are TRBV18 and TRBJ1-4; D is possibly TRBD1 (6 bases). V gave up 3 bases and J gave up 4 bases, with 18 bases separating them. Germline loops: CDR1 KGHSH, CDR2 LQKENI. The CDR3 runs 17 residues. CDR3 nucleotides: TGTGCCAGCTCACCGTCACCGGGACAAGGATTTAATGAAAAACTGTTTTTT. Its protein is CASSPSPGQGFNEKLFF.

This clone was counted ten times or more. V usage is TRBV28 and J usage is TRBJ1-1; D is possibly TRBD1 (6 bases). The V end was cut by 2 bases, the J end by 0 bases, with 7 bases between. CDR3 length equals 14 residues. Germline V lookup: CDR1 MDHEN, CDR2 SYDVKM. The CDR3 spells CASSLGQMNTEAFF. The CDR3 region has the DNA TGTGCCAGCAGTTTAGGACAGATGAACACTGAAGCTTTCTTT.

The chain recombines TRBV5-4 with TRBJ2-1; tentative D call: TRBD1 (6 bases). CDR3 length: 15 residues. Per germline, CDR1 SGHNT and CDR2 YYREEE (reference sequence). Trimming removed 0 bases at V and 0 bases at J, with 7 bases between. CDR3 sequence reads: CASSLVTGSYNEQFF. CDR3 DNA sequence: TGTGCCAGCAGCTTGGTGACAGGCTCCTACAATGAGCAGTTCTTC.